The source of this T cell receptor (beta chain) is a study of blood T cell repertoires in COVID-19. About the research overall: Material from acute and convalescent COVID-19 was sourced from the United States, Italy and Spain. In each case, the material was cDNA or gDNA derived from T cells, B-cell-depleted T cells, or PBMCs.

Authors' methods: Reference gene primer amplification yielded estimated nucleated cell counts. TCRdb's copy holds only in-frame clones and misses some; the assay was immunoSEQ multiplex PCR. The DNA was the basis for D and trimming; V, J and clone size are from that table. This sample has around 30,000 clones, with 90% to 95% found just once. This clone appeared a single time. The V gene lost 0 bases and the J gene lost 7 bases, with 7 bases spanning the gap. The CDR3 sequence is 12 residues long. Germline CDR1 reads SQVTM; CDR2 reads ANQGSEA. The receptor's source is a man between 45 and 60 years old with active COVID-19. The chain recombines TRBV29-1 with TRBJ2-1, with D unresolved. The sample consisted of peripheral blood. The CDR3 DNA follows: TGCAGCGTTGAAGATTCTAGGAATGAGCAGTTCTTC. Residues: CSVEDSRNEQFF.